This is a list of T cell receptor beta chains from one sample in a study of beta chain features in type 1 diabetes. Sequencing used immunoSEQ multiplex PCR; TCRdb keeps in-frame clones, though not all of them. The repertoire consists of hundreds of thousands of clones, with roughly an eighth occurring once and the leading ten covering 0.04%. What was sequenced was naive CD4+ T cells from blood. These receptors came from a man between 18 and 29 years old with type 1 diabetes. CDR3s include the opening cysteine and the closing phenylalanine or tryptophan. D genes are given only for firm matches. Clone size is shown for a subset of rows, as once, few, many or a class of expanded clone.

V	size	J	D	DNA	CDR3
TRBV6-6	few	TRBJ1-5	-	TGTGCCAGCGGTCTAGGGGGAAATCAGCCCCAGCATTTT	CASGLGGNQPQHF
TRBV30	-	TRBJ1-1	-	TGTGCCTGGAGTACCCAGGGTGACACTGAAGCTTTCTTT	CAWSTQGDTEAFF
TRBV19	few	TRBJ2-2	-	TGTGCCAGTCTGACACTTTGGCCCGGGGAGCTGTTTTTT	CASLTLWPGELFF
TRBV20-1	few	TRBJ2-7	-	TGCAGTGCCCCATTACACCTCCTCGTCTTC	CSAPLHLLVF
TRBV18	few	TRBJ2-7	TRBD2	TGTGCCAGCTCACTTAGCGGGGGGGCTTCCTACGAGCAGTACTTC	CASSLSGGASYEQYF
TRBV29-1	few	TRBJ2-3	-	TGCAGCGTGGGCCGCTTGGAGCGGCTCACAGATACGCAGTATTTT	CSVGRLERLTDTQYF
TRBV7-2	few	TRBJ2-4	TRBD1	TGTGCCAGCAGCTTAGCCCAGGGGGCGGATTATATGTTC	CASSLAQGADYMF
TRBV5-1	few	TRBJ1-2	-	TGCGCCAGCAGCTGGAACAGGGATGGCTACACCTTC	CASSWNRDGYTF
TRBV7-9	few	TRBJ2-3	TRBD1	TGTGCCAGCAGACAGGGGCGAGTCGTACACACAGATACGCAGTATTTT	CASRQGRVVHTDTQYF
TRBV5-1	few	TRBJ2-7	-	TGCGCCAGCAGCTTTTCGCAGGGCTACGAGCAGTACTTC	CASSFSQGYEQYF
TRBV30	-	TRBJ1-5	-	TGTGCCTGGAGCACCTCCCTCGGGGAGCAGCCCCAGCATTTT	CAWSTSLGEQPQHF
TRBV5-6	few	TRBJ1-5	-	TGTGCCAGCAGCTTTGGCAGGCCCGACAATCAGCCCCAGCATTTT	CASSFGRPDNQPQHF
TRBV28	few	TRBJ2-4	-	TGTGCCAGCAGGACAGGTGTAGCCAAAAACATTCAGTACTTC	CASRTGVAKNIQYF
TRBV13	few	TRBJ2-7	TRBD2	TGTGCCAGCAGCTCGATAGCTAGCGGCGAGCAGTACTTC	CASSSIASGEQYF
TRBV7-2	-	TRBJ2-7	TRBD2	TGTGCCAGCAGCGTCGCCGGGACTAGTATCTACGAGCAGTACTTC	CASSVAGTSIYEQYF
TRBV30	-	TRBJ1-4	-	TGTGCCTGGAGTGTACCTATAGGCGGAGGAGAAAAACTGTTTTTT	CAWSVPIGGGEKLFF
TRBV25-1	-	TRBJ2-1	-	TGTGCCAGCAGTGACTGGGCAGGGGAAAATGAGCAGTTCTTC	CASSDWAGENEQFF
TRBV29-1	few	TRBJ1-2	TRBD1	TGCAGCGTTATACCTCCGGACAGGGGCTCTTCAAGGGGTGGCTACACCTTC	CSVIPPDRGSSRGGYTF
TRBV2	few	TRBJ1-6	-	TGTGCCAGCAGTGAAACCCGAGACAGCGTCCAATCACCCCTCCACTTT	CASSETRDSVQSPLHF
TRBV5-1	few	TRBJ2-3	TRBD2	TGCGCCAGCAGCTCCGCAGCGGGGGTTACCACGGATACGCAGTATTTT	CASSSAAGVTTDTQYF
TRBV7-9	few	TRBJ2-3	-	TGTGCCAGCAGCACCGGACAGCTCGTCGGGTCAGATACGCAGTATTTT	CASSTGQLVGSDTQYF
TRBV2	-	TRBJ2-2	-	TGTGCCAGCAGTCTGCGAGGGGATGAAGACGGGGAGCTGTTTTTT	CASSLRGDEDGELFF
TRBV9	few	TRBJ1-6	-	TGTGCCAGCAGCGTGGGGGGGCAATATTCACCCCTCCACTTT	CASSVGGQYSPLHF
TRBV28	few	TRBJ1-1	TRBD1	TGTGCCTCATTCGACAGGGTAAGCACTGAAGCTTTCTTT	CASFDRVSTEAFF
TRBV29-1	-	TRBJ2-2	-	TGCAGCGTCCCAGGGGCAGGACGGCTCACCGGGGAGCTGTTTTTT	CSVPGAGRLTGELFF
TRBV29-1	few	TRBJ1-1	-	TGCAGCGTTGAGGGCAGCCAAAACACTGAAGCTTTCTTT	CSVEGSQNTEAFF
TRBV7-2	-	TRBJ2-7	TRBD2	TGTGCCAGCAGCTTAGCGGCGGGACTAGCGGGAGGGGGTAACTACGAGCAGTACTTC	CASSLAAGLAGGGNYEQYF
TRBV20-1	-	TRBJ1-2	TRBD1	TGCAGTGCCCGGGACAGGGGCTACACCTTC	CSARDRGYTF
TRBV28	few	TRBJ1-2	-	TGTGCCAGCAATCTTCGTGACTATGGCTACACCTTC	CASNLRDYGYTF
TRBV13	-	TRBJ2-1	TRBD1	TGTGCCAGCAGCTCCCTCACAAGACAGGGGACCCACAATGAGCAGTTCTTC	CASSSLTRQGTHNEQFF
TRBV5-6	few	TRBJ1-2	-	TGTGCCAGCAGCTTGGATATTTGGGCTAACTATGGCTACACCTTC	CASSLDIWANYGYTF
TRBV12-5	few	TRBJ1-1	-	TGTGCTAGTGGCAAGGAAGCGGGGACTGAAGCTTTCTTT	CASGKEAGTEAFF
TRBV4-1	few	TRBJ2-3	TRBD1	TGCGCCAGCGGACAGGGGAACAGGTATTTT	CASGQGNRYF
TRBV6-1	few	TRBJ2-5	TRBD1	TGTGCCAGCAGCCTGGACAGGGGTCAAGAGACCCAGTACTTC	CASSLDRGQETQYF
TRBV28	few	TRBJ2-2	TRBD1	TGTGCCAGCCGGACAGGGCAGGACACCGGGGAGCTGTTTTTT	CASRTGQDTGELFF
TRBV5-4	few	TRBJ2-7	TRBD2	TGTGCCAGCAGCTTCTCTAGCGGCTACGAGCAGTACTTC	CASSFSSGYEQYF
TRBV29-1	few	TRBJ2-1	TRBD2	TGTACTAGCGGGGCACATAATGAGCAGTTCTTC	CTSGAHNEQFF
TRBV29-1	-	TRBJ2-1	TRBD1	TGCAGCGTTCAAACCTGGGACAGCTTTTTCGGGAATGAGCAGTTCTTC	CSVQTWDSFFGNEQFF
TRBV9	once	TRBJ1-1	-	TGTGCCACTGGGGACTCTCGATCGGGCACTGAAGCTTTCTTT	CATGDSRSGTEAFF
TRBV5-8	-	TRBJ1-1	-	TGTGCCAGCAGCCAGACGGGGAACACTGAAGCTTTCTTT	CASSQTGNTEAFF
TRBV25-1	-	TRBJ2-2	-	TGTGCCAGCAGTGCCAGGTGGACCGGGGAGCTGTTTTTT	CASSARWTGELFF
TRBV6-6	few	TRBJ2-3	-	TGTGCCAGCAGCTACCCTGGCACAGATACGCAGTATTTT	CASSYPGTDTQYF
TRBV7-2	few	TRBJ2-2	-	TGTGCCAGCAGCTTCGGACATAACACCGGGGAGCTGTTTTTT	CASSFGHNTGELFF
TRBV28	-	TRBJ2-2	-	TGTGCCAGCAGCCCAGGACAGAACACCGGGGAGCTGTTTTTT	CASSPGQNTGELFF
TRBV6-5	few	TRBJ1-1	-	TGTGCCAGCACCCAGGGCGACACTGAAGCTTTCTTT	CASTQGDTEAFF
TRBV6-5	-	TRBJ2-2	-	TGTGCCAGCAGTTTGACAGTCACCGGGGAGCTGTTTTTT	CASSLTVTGELFF
TRBV5-1	few	TRBJ1-2	-	TGCGCCAGCAGCTGGGAGACAGTCGGGTATGGCTACACCTTC	CASSWETVGYGYTF
TRBV19	few	TRBJ1-1	-	TGTGCCAGTAGTAGGCGGACAGATCCCAACACTGAAGCTTTCTTT	CASSRRTDPNTEAFF
TRBV6-6	few	TRBJ2-1	-	TGTGCCAGCAGTTACTCGATCACTCCGCCTAATGAGCAGTTCTTC	CASSYSITPPNEQFF
TRBV9	few	TRBJ1-2	-	TGTGCCAGCAGCGTAGCTACCACAGGGAACTATGGCTACACCTTC	CASSVATTGNYGYTF
TRBV4-1	-	TRBJ2-3	-	TGCGCCAGCAGCCGACCACAGAGTCCAGATACGCAGTATTTT	CASSRPQSPDTQYF
TRBV6-5	few	TRBJ2-7	-	TGTGCCAGCAGTTACTCGTTGTCAGGGGATACCTACGAGCAGTACTTC	CASSYSLSGDTYEQYF
TRBV28	-	TRBJ2-5	TRBD1	TGTGCCAGCAGCAGGACAGGGGGCGAGACCCAGTACTTC	CASSRTGGETQYF
TRBV7-6	-	TRBJ2-1	-	TGTGCCAGCAGCCCTACCGGGGCAGCCGAGTCCAATGAGCAGTTCTTC	CASSPTGAAESNEQFF
TRBV19	-	TRBJ2-7	TRBD1	TGTGCCAGTAGTATAATTGGGACAGGGGTCTCCTACGAGCAGTACTTC	CASSIIGTGVSYEQYF